These 16 T cell receptor beta chains came from one sample sequenced in a study of low-dose radiotherapy and immunotherapy resistance in tumors. Documented time point: before trial treatment. With TRAV- and TRBV-specific primers, first-strand cDNA was made, covering the alpha and beta chains. TCR amplification involved 20 to 25 PCR cycles with a constant-region primer and V-primer adapter. TCRdb fed the reads into MiXCR, producing one record per CDR3 protein. The data show tens of thousands of distinct CDR3 sequences, 18% seen once. Source: PBMCs, taken before treatment. These receptors were collected from a male donor with prostate cancer.

The sample holds many counts of this clonotype. V gene TRBV20-1 combines with J gene TRBJ2-3, with D possibly being TRBD2 (5 bases). This CDR3 is 15 amino acids long. Germline V gene lookup returns CDR1 DFQATT and CDR2 SNEGSKA (reference sequence). The V gene lost 3 bases and the J gene lost 0 bases, with 13 bases spanning the gap. The CDR3 bases are TGCAGTGCTAGGGATAGCGCACCAAGCACAGATACGCAGTATTTT. Its translation is CSARDSAPSTDTQYF.

For this clonotype: With only one base between it and a far larger clone, this is likely a read error. The chain uses TRBV6-5 and TRBJ1-1; D not certain. Germline assignment: CDR1 MNHEY and CDR2 SVGAGI. V lost 4 bases, J lost 5 bases, and 8 bases lay in between. The length of the CDR3 is 12 residues. CDR3 DNA sequence: TGTGCCAGCAGTTTAGATGCGACTGAAGCTTTCTTT. Amino acid sequence: CASSLDATEAFF.

This clonotype has a count of ten or more. V is TRBV6-2 or TRBV6-3 and J is TRBJ1-4, with D uncertain. Germline CDR1 and CDR2: MNHEY and SVGEGT. Deletions cut 8 bases from V and 4 bases from J, with 5 bases between. The CDR3 covers 11 residues. Here the CDR3 DNA reads TGTGCCAGCTTAGATAATGAAAAACTGTTTTTT. Its translation: CASLDNEKLFF.

This clonotype was recorded many times. Here the CDR3 DNA reads TGTGCCTCCTCGGACAGGGCCCCCTACAATGAGCAGTTCTTC. This translates into CASSDRAPYNEQFF. The chain recombines TRBV19 with TRBJ2-1; 8 nucleotides agree with TRBD1. After removal of 11 bases from V and 2 bases from J, the junction contained 8 bases not matched to a gene. The CDR3 is 14 amino acids. CDR1 LNHDA and CDR2 SQIVND come from the germline V gene (reference sequence).

This clonotype was recorded many times. The V gene is TRBV20-1, the J gene TRBJ1-2; D ambiguous. Germline CDR1 DFQATT, CDR2 SNEGSKA (reference sequence). V was cut by 3 bases and J by 6 bases, with 17 bases left in between. The CDR3 sequence is 14 residues long. In DNA, the CDR3 is TGCAGTGCTAGCCACACAACCGGGGATGATGGCTACACCTTC. It yields the protein CSASHTTGDDGYTF.

There are many counts of this clonotype. This chain connects TRBV3-1 to TRBJ2-3, with a tentative D call TRBD2 (6 bases). The germline V gene has CDR1 LGHDT and CDR2 YNNKEL (reference sequence). The V end was cut by 1 base, the J end by 0 bases, with 8 bases between. CDR3 size: 15 residues. The chain's CDR3 is CASSQGGTSTDTQYF. The CDR3 nucleotides read TGTGCCAGCAGCCAAGGGGGGACTAGCACAGATACGCAGTATTTT.

The sample holds many counts of this clonotype. The chain employs TRBV7-9 and TRBJ1-2; unclear D gene. With 5 bases removed from V and 4 bases from J, the gap between germline ends came to 11 bases. The CDR3 runs 13 residues. CDR1 and CDR2 from the germline V gene are SEHNR and FQNEAQ (reference sequence). CDR3 DNA sequence: TGTGCCAGCAGCCCAGGTGTAGCCTATGGCTACACCTTC. Translation gives CASSPGVAYGYTF.

This clonotype was found many times. The V gene is TRBV5-1, the J gene TRBJ2-1; D is uncertain. There are 16 residues in the CDR3. Per the germline V gene, CDR1 is SGHRS and CDR2 is YFSETQ. Trimming removed 4 bases from V and 0 bases from J, with 14 bases in between. The CDR3 DNA sequence: TGCGCCAGCAGCCTCCTGACTGCCAGCTCCTACAATGAGCAGTTCTTC. Translation: CASSLLTASSYNEQFF. Looking up the rest from reference TRBV5-1 and TRBJ2-1 gives the full variable domain: KAGVTQTPRYLIKTRGQQVTLSCSPISGHRSVSWYQQTPGQGLQFLFEYFSETQRNKGNFPGRFSGRQFSNSRSEMNVSTLELGDSALYLCASSLLTASSYNEQFFGPGTRLTVL.

As to this clonotype: This may arise from a read error, as a much more abundant clone is one base away. The chain uses TRBV5-1 and TRBJ2-5; D ambiguous. The CDR3 is 13 amino acids. CDR1 and CDR2 from the germline V gene are SGHRS and YFSETQ. CDR3 sequence reads: CTSTATPRETQYF. The CDR3 DNA reads TGCACCAGCACAGCTACCCCACGCGAGACCCAGTACTTC.

The gene calls are TRBV12-3 or TRBV12-4 and TRBJ1-2; 9 positions match TRBD1. Germline trimming cut 3 bases from V and 4 bases from J; bases unmatched to any gene: 6. The CDR3 sequence is 15 residues long. The CDR3 DNA is TGTGCCAGCAGTTTGGGCGGGGACAGGGCCTATGGCTACACCTTC. It codes for CASSLGGDRAYGYTF.

In this sample, this clonotype turned up a few times. The chain couples TRBV19 to TRBJ2-1; D assignment may be TRBD1 or TRBD2 (6 bases each). Looked up from germline, CDR1 is LNHDA and CDR2 is SQIVND (reference sequence). The CDR3 is 14 amino acids. The germline V and J ends were trimmed by 7 bases and 4 bases, with 14 bases remaining between them. In DNA, the CDR3 is TGTGCCAGTACCCCTGGAGGGGGTTACAATGAGCAGTTCTTC. It codes for CASTPGGGYNEQFF.

The table lists this clonotype with many counts. The chain employs TRBV3-1 and TRBJ2-7; 7 nucleotides agree with TRBD1. With 5 bases clipped from V and 2 bases from J, the junction kept 6 bases outside the gene matches. Germline values: CDR1 LGHDT, CDR2 YNNKEL (reference sequence). The CDR3 length is 14 residues. In nucleotides, the CDR3 is TGTGCCAGCAGCTACAGACAGGGCCCCTACGAGCAGTACTTC. This translates into CASSYRQGPYEQYF.

This clonotype was seen repeatedly, ten times or more. The chain recombines TRBV29-1 with TRBJ1-5, with D possibly TRBD1 on 6 matching bases. V gave up 2 bases and J gave up 7 bases, with 12 bases separating them. CDR3 size: 13 residues. Germline CDR1 SQVTM, CDR2 ANQGSEA. CDR3 nucleotides: TGCAGCGTTGAATCGGGGGCCGGGCAGCCCCAGCATTTT. This translates into CSVESGAGQPQHF. The variable domain in full, completed from reference TRBV29-1 and TRBJ1-5, reads SAVISQKPSRDICQRGTSLTIQCQVDSQVTMMFWYRQQPGQSLTLIATANQGSEATYESGFVIDKFPISRPNLTFSTLTVSNMSPEDSSIYLCSVESGAGQPQHFGDGTRLSIL.

This clonotype was seen many times. The chain employs TRBV29-1 and TRBJ2-5; TRBD1 or TRBD2 may be the D gene (5 bases each). CDR1 and CDR2 from the germline V gene are SQVTM and ANQGSEA. There are 15 residues in the CDR3. Trimming left V 2 bases short and J 5 bases short, with 18 bases between. CDR3 bases: TGCAGCGTTGAACAGGGACGGCGAACGTTGGAGACCCAGTACTTC. Translation gives CSVEQGRRTLETQYF.

The sample holds many counts of this clonotype. The chain links TRBV20-1 to TRBJ2-7, with TRBD2 identical over 7 bases. Trimming cost V 1 base and J 1 base; bases outside gene matches: 13. The germline V gene has CDR1 DFQATT and CDR2 SNEGSKA (reference sequence). The CDR3 sequence is 17 residues long. The CDR3 here is CSARGRLAAFLSYEQYF. CDR3 coding DNA: TGCAGTGCTAGAGGGCGGCTAGCGGCTTTTTTATCCTACGAGCAGTACTTC.

This clonotype was counted at least ten times. V and J are TRBV12-3 or TRBV12-4 and TRBJ2-2, with TRBD2 matching over 10 bases. CDR3 length: 15 amino acids. V gave up 3 bases and J gave up 6 bases; unmatched junction bases: 4. CDR3: CASSLSGGVAGELFF. DNA of the CDR3: TGTGCCAGCAGTTTGAGCGGGGGGGTCGCCGGGGAGCTGTTTTTT.